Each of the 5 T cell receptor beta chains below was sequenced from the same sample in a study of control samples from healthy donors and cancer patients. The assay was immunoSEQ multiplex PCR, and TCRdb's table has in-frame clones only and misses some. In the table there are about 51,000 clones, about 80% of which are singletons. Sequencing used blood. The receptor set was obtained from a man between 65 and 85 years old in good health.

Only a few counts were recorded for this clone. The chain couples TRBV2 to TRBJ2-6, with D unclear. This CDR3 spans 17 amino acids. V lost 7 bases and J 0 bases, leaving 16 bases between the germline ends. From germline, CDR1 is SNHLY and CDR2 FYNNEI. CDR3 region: CASTSDRFASGANVLTF. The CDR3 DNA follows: TGTGCCAGCACTTCGGACCGTTTTGCCTCTGGGGCCAACGTCCTGACTTTC. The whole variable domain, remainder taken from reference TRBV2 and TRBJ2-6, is EPEVTQTPSHQVTQMGQEVILRCVPISNHLYFYWYRQILGQKVEFLVSFYNNEISEKSEIFDDQFSVERPDGSNFTLKIRSTKLEDSAMYFCASTSDRFASGANVLTFGAGSRLTVL.

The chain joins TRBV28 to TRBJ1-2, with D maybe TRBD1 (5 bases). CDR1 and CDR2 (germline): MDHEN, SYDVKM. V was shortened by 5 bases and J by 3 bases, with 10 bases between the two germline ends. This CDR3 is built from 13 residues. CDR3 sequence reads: CASSQGDHYGYTF. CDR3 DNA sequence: TGTGCCAGCAGTCAGGGAGACCACTATGGCTACACCTTC.

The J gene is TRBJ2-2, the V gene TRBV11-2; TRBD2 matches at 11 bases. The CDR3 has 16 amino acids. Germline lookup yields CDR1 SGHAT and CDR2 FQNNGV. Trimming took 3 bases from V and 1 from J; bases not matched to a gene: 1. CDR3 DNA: TGTGCCAGCAGCTTCCTAGCGGGGGGGAACACCGGGGAGCTGTTTTTT. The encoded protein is CASSFLAGGNTGELFF.

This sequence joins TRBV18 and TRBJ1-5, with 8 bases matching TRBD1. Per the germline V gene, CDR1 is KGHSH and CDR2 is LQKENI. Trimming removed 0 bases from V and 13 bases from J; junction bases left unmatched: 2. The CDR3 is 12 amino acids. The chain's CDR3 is CASSPPTGGQHF. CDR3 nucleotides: TGTGCCAGCTCACCACCTACAGGGGGGCAGCATTTT.

CDR3 coding DNA: TGTGCCAGCAGTGAAGCAAGAAGGGACTATGGCTACACCTTC. This encodes CASSEARRDYGYTF. The V gene is TRBV6-1, the J gene TRBJ1-2; unclear D gene. This CDR3 has 14 amino acids. With 0 bases removed from V and 3 bases from J, the gap between germline ends came to 8 bases. Germline CDR1 is MNHNS and CDR2 is SASEGT.